The clone carrying this T cell receptor beta chain has just a few counts. Antigen unknown. This sample stems from a study of T cell repertoires in cytomegalovirus infection. At the level of the study: Public TCR beta signatures marked donors with CMV infection and the matching HLA.

From germline, CDR1 is SGDLS and CDR2 YYNGEE. The ends lost 0 bases at V and 8 bases at J; junction bases unmatched: 3. The CDR3 is 15 residues long. Study-level results: The ex vivo response was dominated by HLA-C-restricted CMV-specific TCR beta clonotypes.

TCRdb called the reads again in MiXCR, with one record for every CDR3 protein. In the table there are more than 110,000 distinct CDR3 sequences, over 25% of which are singletons. The genes are TRBV9 and TRBJ2-1, with 12 bases identical to TRBD2. The sample in question was CD8+ T cells from cultured PBMCs, obtained from culture after CMV antigen stimulation. The sequence was collected from a human donor in good health (CMV status not recorded). Some clones in this sample may be carry-over from other donors' samples. DNA for the CDR3: TGTGCCAGCAGCGTAGTGTCTAGCGGGGGGGATGAGCAGTTCTTC. Amino acid sequence: CASSVVSSGGDEQFF.